This T cell receptor beta chain was found in a study of cytomegalovirus exposure and HLA in healthy donors. This clone has only a few counts. The target antigen is unknown. Study-wide points: According to a later analysis, donors in an Asian-associated ancestry cluster reportedly had fewer N-insertions than the roughly 670-donor mean. Most subjects' HLA-A and HLA-B alleles were reportedly predicted from TCR beta sequences.

V was pared by 2 bases and J by 7 bases, with 6 bases between. CDR3 length: 12 amino acids. CDR1 is SGHTS, CDR2 YDEGEE, per germline. Unrecorded immune exposure was likely among donors, who were nominally healthy when sampled. The study ran its PCR with 60 Vbeta and 13 Jbeta primers. Data came from immunoSEQ multiplex PCR; TCRdb stores just in-frame clones and leaves some out. The sample holds 75,000 to 95,000 clones; over 50% are singletons and the top ten take about 3.9%. The TCR comes from a man younger than 40 in good health and CMV-seronegative. Sequencing was done on a sample of PBMCs. The chain links TRBV5-8 to TRBJ2-2; D call uncertain. The CDR3 region has the DNA TGTGCCAGCAGCTTTAGTTTCGGGGAGCTGTTTTTT. It translates to CASSFSFGELFF.